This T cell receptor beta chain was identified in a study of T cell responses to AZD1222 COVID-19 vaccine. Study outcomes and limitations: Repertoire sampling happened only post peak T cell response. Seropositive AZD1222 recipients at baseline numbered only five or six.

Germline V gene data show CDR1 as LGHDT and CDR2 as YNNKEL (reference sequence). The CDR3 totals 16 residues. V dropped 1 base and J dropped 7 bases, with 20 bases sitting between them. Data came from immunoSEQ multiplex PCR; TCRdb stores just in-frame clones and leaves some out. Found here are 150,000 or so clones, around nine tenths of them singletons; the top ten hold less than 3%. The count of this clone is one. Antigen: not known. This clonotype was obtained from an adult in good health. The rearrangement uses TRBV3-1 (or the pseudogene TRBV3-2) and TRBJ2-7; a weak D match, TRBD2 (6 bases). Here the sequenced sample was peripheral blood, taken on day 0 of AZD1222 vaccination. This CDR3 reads CASSQGGSSELGEQYF. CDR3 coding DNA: TGTGCCAGCAGCCAAGGTGGATCTAGCGAGTTGGGAGAGCAGTACTTC.